The 30 T cell receptor beta chains given below trace back to one sample, sequenced in a study of T cell responses to AZD1222 COVID-19 vaccine. Sequencing was performed with immunoSEQ multiplex PCR; in TCRdb, only in-frame clones are kept and a portion is missing. The data contain about 150,000 clones, roughly 90% of them singletons. The starting material was peripheral blood, obtained on day 0 of AZD1222 vaccination. The receptors come from an adult in good health.

The chain employs TRBV4-3 and TRBJ1-5; the D is unclear. The germline V gene encodes CDR1 LGHNA and CDR2 YSLEER. The CDR3 consists of 15 residues. The germline V and J ends were trimmed by 0 bases and 3 bases, with 9 bases remaining between them. DNA of the CDR3: TGCGCCAGCAGCCAAGACCCAACAAACAATCAGCCCCAGCATTTT. It codes for CASSQDPTNNQPQHF.

The chain has TRBV27 and TRBJ1-3; perhaps TRBD1 as D (5 bases). The length of the CDR3 is 14 residues. Per the germline V gene, CDR1 is MNHEY and CDR2 is SMNVEV (reference sequence). V lost 5 bases and J 2 bases, leaving 10 bases between the germline ends. The CDR3 bases are TGTGCCAGCAGTCTAAGGGGTCCTGGAAACACCATATATTTT. Its protein is CASSLRGPGNTIYF.

The J gene is TRBJ2-2, the V gene TRBV27; the D gene is possibly TRBD1 (5 bases). The CDR3 length is 15 residues. V shed 2 bases and J shed 5 bases, with 12 bases lying between them. CDR1 is MNHEY and CDR2 is SMNVEV in the germline V gene (reference sequence). The CDR3 protein is CASSLQGTVTGELFF. The DNA for the CDR3 is TGTGCCAGCAGTTTACAGGGAACTGTGACCGGGGAGCTGTTTTTT.

This sequence joins TRBV7-5 and TRBJ2-7; the table calls TRBD1, which could not be checked here. TRBV7-5 is given as a pseudogene. The length of the CDR3 is 18 residues. The CDR3 DNA follows: TGTGCCAGAAGCTTTTTCCTAGGGGACAGGGGGCCTACCGACGAGCAGTACTTC. Translated: CARSFFLGDRGPTDEQYF.

This chain links TRBV4-3 with TRBJ2-3, with 9 bases identical to TRBD2. V lost 0 bases, J lost 1 base, and 5 bases stayed unmatched. The CDR3 runs to 17 residues. Germline V gene sequence: CDR1 LGHNA, CDR2 YSLEER. DNA of the CDR3: TGCGCCAGCAGCCAAGATTGGGCTAGCGGGGGCACAGATACGCAGTATTTT. It specifies CASSQDWASGGTDTQYF.

The chain joins TRBV3-1 (or the pseudogene TRBV3-2) to TRBJ2-1; the D is unclear. Deletions cut 3 bases from V and 2 bases from J, with 8 bases between. The germline V gene has CDR1 LGHDT and CDR2 YNNKEL (reference sequence). CDR3 length: 14 residues. In DNA, the CDR3 is TGTGCCAGCAGCCATGCAGGTCCCTACAATGAGCAGTTCTTC. Translating it yields CASSHAGPYNEQFF.

The chain employs TRBV12-3 or TRBV12-4 and TRBJ1-6, with D possibly being TRBD1 (6 bases). CDR3 length equals 11 residues. V gave up 5 bases and J gave up 16 bases, with 12 bases separating them. CDR3: CASSQSGHLHF. As DNA, the CDR3 is TGTGCCAGCAGTCAATCGGGACATCTCCACTTT.

The chain employs TRBV15 and TRBJ2-1; 9 bases fit TRBD2. This CDR3 has 16 amino acids. Germline V gene sequence: CDR1 LNHNV, CDR2 YYDKDF (reference sequence). Unmatched junction bases numbered 11, after V lost 4 bases and J lost 7 bases. CDR3 protein: CATSTGAGGVLNEQFF. CDR3 in DNA: TGTGCCACCAGCACAGGAGCGGGGGGCGTTCTGAATGAGCAGTTCTTC. The full variable domain, its missing parts supplied by reference TRBV15 and TRBJ2-1, is DAMVIQNPRYQVTQFGKPVTLSCSQTLNHNVMYWYQQKSSQAPKLLFHYYDKDFNNEADTPDNFQSRRPNTSFCFLDIRSPGLGDTAMYLCATSTGAGGVLNEQFFGPGTRLTVL.

As for this clone: At one end, the junction sequence differs from germline, possibly due to a read error. The rearrangement links TRBV20-1 to TRBJ2-7; D is unclear. Germline lookup yields CDR1 DFQATT and CDR2 SNEGSKA (reference sequence). This CDR3 has 14 amino acids. The CDR3 DNA reads as TGCAGTGCTAGTCACCGGGCCGCATCCCTCGAGAAGTACTTC. It specifies CSASHRAASLEKYF.

This rearrangement joins TRBV6-5 to TRBJ1-2; 7 nucleotides align to TRBD1. The CDR3 totals 15 residues. J was trimmed by 2 bases and V by 6 bases; bases with no gene match: 9. The germline gives CDR1 MNHEY, CDR2 SVGAGI. CDR3 region: CASSDLRQGNYGYTF. Written as DNA, the CDR3 is TGTGCCAGCAGCGACTTGAGACAGGGCAACTATGGCTACACCTTC.

The gene calls are TRBV11-2 and TRBJ2-3; 8 positions match TRBD1. Germline V gene lookup returns CDR1 SGHAT and CDR2 FQNNGV. With V trimmed by 5 bases and J by 3 bases, 7 bases remained unmatched. This CDR3 contains 15 residues. CDR3 sequence: CASSLTTGETDTQYF. The CDR3, as DNA: TGTGCCAGCAGCCTCACGACAGGGGAGACAGATACGCAGTATTTT.

The rearrangement uses TRBV11-3 and TRBJ2-1, with 8 bases fitting TRBD2. The CDR3 runs to 15 residues. Looked up from germline, CDR1 is SGHNT and CDR2 is YENEEA. The V and J ends lost 1 base and 4 bases, in that order; junction bases with no gene match: 3. CDR3 coding DNA: TGTGCCAGCAGCTTAGTAGCGGGGCCTTACAATGAGCAGTTCTTC. Translating gives CASSLVAGPYNEQFF.

This chain links TRBV7-9 with TRBJ2-5; D gene ambiguous. V dropped 2 bases and J dropped 10 bases, with 11 bases sitting between them. The CDR3 is 12 residues long. Per the germline V gene, CDR1 is SEHNR and CDR2 is FQNEAQ (reference sequence). The CDR3 sequence is CASSLIGRDQYF. In nucleotides, the CDR3 is TGTGCCAGCAGCTTAATTGGGCGAGACCAGTACTTC.

V and J are TRBV11-2 and TRBJ2-7; 8 bases map to TRBD1. V dropped 4 bases and J dropped 4; count of bases not matched to a gene: 9. The CDR3 loop spans 15 amino acids. Germline V gene lookup returns CDR1 SGHAT and CDR2 FQNNGV. CDR3: CASSYGPGQEYEQYF. The CDR3 nucleotides are TGTGCCAGCAGCTACGGTCCGGGACAGGAGTACGAGCAGTACTTC. The whole variable domain, remainder taken from reference TRBV11-2 and TRBJ2-7, is EAGVAQSPRYKIIEKRQSVAFWCNPISGHATLYWYQQILGQGPKLLIQFQNNGVVDDSQLPKDRFSAERLKGVDSTLKIQPAKLEDSAVYLCASSYGPGQEYEQYFGPGTRLTVT.

This clone occurred once. Different DNA sequences within this sample yield the same CDR3. This chain joins TRBV7-9 and TRBJ2-7, with D unresolved. Germline CDR1 and CDR2: SEHNR and FQNEAQ (reference sequence). This CDR3 contains 13 residues. With 0 bases removed from V and 2 bases from J, the gap between germline ends came to 5 bases. DNA of the CDR3: TGTGCCAGCAGCTTAGCGGGCGCCTACGAGCAGTACTTC. It yields the protein CASSLAGAYEQYF.

A note on this clone: Other nucleotide sequences from this sample produce the same CDR3. The chain couples TRBV12-3 or TRBV12-4 to TRBJ1-5; the match to TRBD1 covers 7 bases. After removal of 5 bases from V and 4 bases from J, the junction contained 2 bases not matched to a gene. The CDR3 spans 13 residues. The CDR3 sequence: CASSLTGNQPQHF. CDR3 coding DNA: TGTGCCAGCAGTCTGACAGGGAATCAGCCCCAGCATTTT.

The chain is built from TRBV6-5 and TRBJ1-1; no definite D call. The CDR3 consists of 15 residues. V lost 5 bases to trimming and J lost 2 bases, with 15 bases between them. The germline V gene has CDR1 MNHEY and CDR2 SVGAGI. CDR3 in DNA: TGTGCCAGCAGTAGGGCAGTTCTTTTCAACACTGAAGCTTTCTTT. Translating it yields CASSRAVLFNTEAFF.

The chain employs TRBV11-2 and TRBJ1-6; TRBD1 matches at 8 bases. Per the germline V gene, CDR1 is SGHAT and CDR2 is FQNNGV. The CDR3 is 15 residues long. With V trimmed by 0 bases and J by 10 bases, 5 bases remained unmatched. CDR3 amino acids: CASSLDRQGRSPLHF. The CDR3, as DNA: TGTGCCAGCAGCTTAGACCGACAGGGGCGATCACCCCTCCACTTT.

The V call is TRBV2, the J call TRBJ2-3, with 10 positions matching TRBD2. CDR3 length: 15 amino acids. Trimming took 2 bases from V and 5 from J; bases not matched to a gene: 4. The V gene's germline CDR1 is SNHLY and CDR2 FYNNEI. CDR3 in amino acids: CASSESGGAGDTQYF. CDR3 coding DNA: TGTGCCAGCAGTGAAAGCGGGGGGGCCGGAGATACGCAGTATTTT.

This clone was found once. The rearrangement uses TRBV6-1 and TRBJ1-1; 7 bases agree with TRBD1. Trimming removed 3 bases from V and 6 bases from J; junction bases left unmatched: 7. From germline, CDR1 is MNHNS and CDR2 SASEGT. The CDR3 is made up of 14 amino acids. The CDR3 is CASSDPDRNSEAFF. The DNA of the CDR3 is TGTGCCAGCAGTGACCCGGACAGGAATTCTGAAGCTTTCTTT.

The chain is built from TRBV4-3 and TRBJ2-3; 10 bases are a match to TRBD2. CDR1 and CDR2 (germline): LGHNA, YSLEER. With V trimmed by 1 base and J by 6 bases, 4 bases remained unmatched. CDR3 length equals 15 residues. CDR3 coding DNA: TGCGCCAGCAGCCAAGGGGCACTAGCGGGGGATACGCAGTATTTT. This sequence encodes CASSQGALAGDTQYF.

The rearrangement links TRBV5-1 to TRBJ2-2, with 8 bases matching TRBD1. The CDR3 is 15 amino acids. Trimming cost V 5 bases and J 6 bases; bases outside gene matches: 9. The V gene's germline CDR1 is SGHRS and CDR2 YFSETQ. CDR3 residues: CASRAIAGGPGELFF. CDR3 bases: TGCGCCAGCAGGGCCATCGCAGGGGGCCCCGGGGAGCTGTTTTTT.

The chain is built from TRBV4-3 and TRBJ2-1; D might be TRBD2 (6 bases). This CDR3 is 15 amino acids long. From germline, CDR1 is LGHNA and CDR2 YSLEER. The V gene lost 4 bases and the J gene lost 3 bases, with 13 bases spanning the gap. In nucleotides, the CDR3 is TGCGCCAGCAGCCTAGCGGAGGGCAGCTACAATGAGCAGTTCTTC. Protein product: CASSLAEGSYNEQFF.

V usage is TRBV27 and J usage is TRBJ2-7, with D possibly being TRBD1 (5 bases). The CDR3 extends over 15 amino acids. V was cut by 2 bases and J by 2 bases, with 13 bases left in between. The germline CDR1 and CDR2 sequences are MNHEY and SMNVEV (reference sequence). In DNA, the CDR3 is TGTGCCAGCAGTTTAGGGGCAGGGCTTACCTACGAGCAGTACTTC. It specifies CASSLGAGLTYEQYF.

The chain carries TRBV11-2 and TRBJ1-2; 8 bases fit TRBD1. After removal of 4 bases from V and 5 bases from J, the junction contained 0 bases not matched to a gene. There are 12 residues in the CDR3. Germline values: CDR1 SGHAT, CDR2 FQNNGV. The CDR3 coding sequence is TGTGCCAGCAGCTGGACAGGGTATGGCTACACCTTC. Its protein is CASSWTGYGYTF.

The V gene is TRBV7-2, the J gene TRBJ1-6; D is ambiguous. Deletions cut 3 bases from V and 11 bases from J, with 14 bases between. The CDR3 length is 14 residues. CDR1 is SGHTA and CDR2 is FQGNSA in the germline V gene. The CDR3 spells CASSLGGRGAPLHF. In DNA, the CDR3 is TGTGCCAGCAGCTTGGGCGGGCGTGGGGCACCCCTCCACTTT. Full variable domain (remainder filled in from reference TRBV7-2 and TRBJ1-6): GAGVSQSPSNKVTEKGKDVELRCDPISGHTALYWYRQSLGQGLEFLIYFQGNSAPDKSGLPSDRFSAERTGGSVSTLTIQRTQQEDSAVYLCASSLGGRGAPLHFGNGTRLTVT.

The chain has TRBV19 and TRBJ2-7; tentative D call: TRBD2 (5 bases). Trimming cost V 3 bases and J 0 bases, with 9 bases left between them. The CDR3 has 14 amino acids. Germline lookup yields CDR1 LNHDA and CDR2 SQIVND (reference sequence). This CDR3 reads CASSISASSYEQYF. The CDR3 DNA sequence: TGTGCCAGTAGTATTAGCGCAAGCTCCTACGAGCAGTACTTC.

In its sample, this clone was seen a few times. The chain uses TRBV7-2 and TRBJ2-7, with D possibly being TRBD2 (6 bases). CDR3 length: 13 residues. Trimming took 7 bases from V and 5 from J, leaving 15 bases between them. Germline-derived CDR1 and CDR2 are SGHTA and FQGNSA. DNA for the CDR3: TGTGCCAGCACCCGATGGGAGGCGGACGAGCAGTACTTC. This gives the protein CASTRWEADEQYF.

The CDR3 protein is CASSLDEGDGYTF. The CDR3 coding sequence is TGTGCCAGCAGCTTGGATGAGGGAGACGGCTACACCTTC. The V and J genes are TRBV5-4 and TRBJ1-2; D unclear. The CDR3 has 13 residues. Germline CDR1 reads SGHNT; CDR2 reads YYREEE (reference sequence). V lost 0 bases and J lost 8, with 11 bases in between.

The chain uses TRBV7-2 and TRBJ2-5, with D possibly matching TRBD1 (6 bases). The CDR3 extends over 19 amino acids. From germline, CDR1 is SGHTA and CDR2 FQGNSA. Trimming pared 0 bases from V and 5 bases from J, leaving 25 bases between. CDR3 loop: CASSLAPNGGTGYGETQYF. The CDR3 nucleotides read TGTGCCAGCAGCTTAGCGCCGAACGGCGGTACAGGGTACGGCGAGACCCAGTACTTC.